This T cell receptor beta chain was sequenced during a study of neurological immune-mediated disorders. This clonotype has more than one count but fewer than ten. Every sequencing run produced over 160 million TCR-beta sequences that came from 15-18 subjects. Each CDR3 protein is one row after TCRdb ran MiXCR on the 5' RACE reads. The table has tens of thousands of distinct CDR3 sequences, 3% to 4.5% seen once. Sequenced sample: PBMCs. This clonotype was obtained from a woman in her thirties with multiple sclerosis.

The CDR3 sequence: CASSQQEGRTYNEQFF. In DNA form, the CDR3 reads TGTGCCAGCAGCCAACAGGAGGGAAGGACCTACAATGAGCAGTTCTTC. V gene TRBV14 combines with J gene TRBJ2-1, with D maybe TRBD2 (6 bases). The CDR3 totals 16 residues. Trimming pared 2 bases from V and 2 bases from J, leaving 13 bases between. Germline V gene data show CDR1 as SGHDN and CDR2 as FVKESK.